The next 8 T cell receptor beta chains were all read from a single sample in a study of PD-L1 blockade in urothelial cancer. The method was immunoSEQ multiplex PCR; TCRdb's version includes in-frame clones alone and lacks a portion of them. The table records 75,000 to 90,000 clones, about 80% of them present only once. Sample: PBMCs, taken around atezolizumab (anti-PD-L1) treatment. The receptors were gathered from a man between 65 and 80 years old with urothelial cancer.

The J gene is TRBJ2-1, the V gene TRBV19; weak D call: TRBD1 (5 bases). The V gene's germline CDR1 is LNHDA and CDR2 SQIVND (reference sequence). V lost 4 bases to trimming and J lost 5 bases, with 15 bases between them. The CDR3 extends over 15 amino acids. The DNA of the CDR3 is TGTGCCAGTAGTAGTTCGTACAGGACGAACAATGAGCAGTTCTTC. This encodes CASSSSYRTNNEQFF.

This chain joins TRBV25-1 and TRBJ1-6, with 7 bases aligning to TRBD1. The CDR3 extends over 16 amino acids. The V gene end was trimmed by 2 bases and the J gene end by 5 bases; junction bases not matched to a gene: 6. Germline V CDR1 and CDR2: MGHDK, SYGVNS. CDR3 nucleotide sequence: TGTGCCAGCAGTGAAGAGGCGACAGGGAATAATTCACCCCTCCACTTT. It encodes CASSEEATGNNSPLHF.

The genes are TRBV6-6 and TRBJ2-1; 8 positions agree with TRBD2. The CDR3 contains 15 residues. Germline CDR1 MNHNY, CDR2 SVGAGI (reference sequence). Trimming cost V 6 bases and J 2 bases; bases outside gene matches: 6. The CDR3 bases are TGTGCCAGCAGCGGACTAGCTCAGACCTACAATGAGCAGTTCTTC. Protein sequence: CASSGLAQTYNEQFF.

The rearrangement links TRBV19 to TRBJ2-6, with TRBD2 as a possible D gene (7 bases). The CDR3 runs to 15 residues. Trimming took off 6 bases at V and 2 bases at J, with 11 bases between the two ends. In germline, CDR1 is LNHDA, CDR2 SQIVND (reference sequence). The CDR3 DNA follows: TGTGCCAGTAGCTCGGGGGGCGCTGGGGCCAACGTCCTGACTTTC. The encoded protein is CASSSGGAGANVLTF.

The rearrangement uses TRBV7-9 and TRBJ2-1; a weak D match, TRBD1 (7 bases). V lost 5 bases to trimming and J lost 9 bases, with 17 bases between them. The germline gives CDR1 SEHNR, CDR2 FQNEAQ (reference sequence). The CDR3 loop spans 14 amino acids. The DNA of the CDR3 is TGTGCCAGCAGCATTAGCGGCTCAGGGGGTGAGCAGTTCTTC. Translated: CASSISGSGGEQFF.

This rearrangement joins TRBV19 to TRBJ1-2, with D unclear. V lost 6 bases, J lost 4 bases, and 18 bases lay in between. Germline V gives CDR1 LNHDA, CDR2 SQIVND (reference sequence). The CDR3 runs 15 residues. The CDR3 loop reads CASRPRSRLFYGYTF. Written as DNA, the CDR3 is TGTGCCAGTAGACCACGATCCAGGTTATTCTATGGCTACACCTTC.

Only a few counts were recorded for this clone. The V call is TRBV10-3, the J call TRBJ1-1; D call uncertain. Germline V gene lookup returns CDR1 ENHRY and CDR2 SYGVKD. V was pared by 2 bases and J by 3 bases, with 13 bases between. The CDR3 is made up of 15 amino acids. The DNA of the CDR3 is TGTGCCATCAGTGAGGGCATGACAACTTACACTGAAGCTTTCTTT. Residues: CAISEGMTTYTEAFF.

The genes are TRBV19 and TRBJ2-6; TRBD2 matches 11 bases. V lost 5 bases to trimming and J lost 4 bases; unmatched junction nucleotides: 16. Germline CDR1 reads LNHDA; CDR2 reads SQIVND (reference sequence). CDR3 size: 20 residues. CDR3 in DNA: TGTGCCAGTAGTCCCGGAGGGAGACTAGCGGGACCGGCCGGGGCCAACGTCCTGACTTTC. This gives the protein CASSPGGRLAGPAGANVLTF.